The text below deals with one T cell receptor beta chain. The antigen it binds to is not known. No clone much larger than this one lies a single base away; base qualities are absent. The data were obtained in a study of blood T cell repertoires in COVID-19 (dated by TCRdb to the early 2020s). Describing the broader study: Collaborator samples came from the United States, Italy and Spain and covered acute and convalescent phases of COVID-19. The material from the prospective study consisted of cDNA or gDNA derived from T cells, B-cell-depleted T cells, or PBMCs. The dataset comprised deeply sampled blood TCRbeta repertoires from subjects exposed to, actively infected with, or recovered from COVID-19. The repertoires were made available in a free public database intended to serve as a resource for research on the immune response to SARS-CoV-2. Samples were obtained from the ongoing ImmuneRACE study (first 160 participants) and from roughly 1,300 subjects provided by 6 global collaborators. The sample metadata nearly always contained a de-identified subject ID, COVID-19 status, age in years and sex. Where available, HLA class I and class II types were obtained from metadata supplied by the sample provider rather than from assay-based typing.

TCRbeta CDR3 regions were amplified from genomic DNA by means of the immunoSEQ Assay, a bias-controlled multiplex PCR. From the authors' description of their analysis: Nucleated cell counts per sample were estimated from amplification of reference gene primers within the assay. To quantify the absolute abundance of each unique TCRbeta CDR3 rearrangement, sequence reads were collapsed and filtered. For each sample, productive Simpson clonality was calculated as the square root of Simpson's diversity index across productive rearrangements. As stored in TCRdb, this immuneACCESS dataset retains in-frame rearrangements with V and J assigned. A fraction of the clones does not appear; measured against another copy, unresolved V genes explain less than half of the discrepancy, and the remainder lacks a known reason. V, J and clone size were drawn from that table, and D and trimming were deduced from the DNA. The sample table holds 350,000 to 500,000 clones, of which roughly 84% were seen once. Together, the top ten hold 1.2% to 1.5% of the sample.

For CDR1 and CDR2, the germline V gene lists SGHTA and FQGTGA. From the cysteine through the phenylalanine, the CDR3 covers 15 amino acids. Only CDR3 DNA is held: 45 bases, read in frame from base 1. Germline trimming amounts to 5 bases on V and 4 bases on J, with 2 as the count of junction bases outside the gene matches. In the prospective study, participants were roughly 18 to 100 years old, resided in about 25 geographic areas of the United States, and were enrolled through a virtual design. To assign participants to cohorts, the prospective study relied on clinical history that participants themselves reported in a screening survey and a study questionnaire. Exposed participants were defined as having been in contact with someone with a PCR-confirmed or clinician-diagnosed COVID-19 case within 2 weeks of study entry. Each participant in the prospective study had whole blood, serum and a nasopharyngeal or oropharyngeal swab collected by mobile phlebotomists. Participants in the prospective study had the option to provide additional blood draws and questionnaires over an approximately 2-month period. Before DNA extraction, blood samples from the prospective study were shipped at room temperature or frozen.

The paper's findings and limits, for the study overall: The amount of clinical and demographic metadata varied by source and participant and was provided uncurated.

The sequencing input was PBMCs or T cells enriched from blood (not recorded which). Recombination connected TRBV7-3 to TRBJ2-1; TRBD2 fits 13 bases in the junction. The TCR comes from a young woman who had been exposed to COVID-19. The DNA is TGTGCCAGCAGCCCGGGACTAGCGGGGTACAATGAGCAGTTCTTC. Its protein reads: CASSPGLAGYNEQFF.